The entry below describes one T cell receptor (beta chain). This clone was counted once. Its specific antigen is unknown. Nothing much larger sits one base from this clone, and base qualities are not available. From the cysteine through the phenylalanine, the CDR3 covers 16 amino acids. Only the CDR3 DNA is retained, 48 bases long and in frame from the first base. Trimming costs V 1 base and J 0 bases, and their ends lie 12 bases apart. The germline V gene gives CDR1 as KGHSH and CDR2 as LQKENI. This entry belongs to a study of cytomegalovirus exposure and HLA in healthy donors (dated by TCRdb to about 2017). Concerning the study at large: An earlier analysis of approximately 640 of the donors reported 250 to 300 Gb of sequence data and more than 90 million unique TCR beta sequences from about 179 million T cells. An early release covering over 500 HLA-typed donors comprised 250 to 350 gigabases of sequencing data and tens of millions of unique TCR sequences. Of the 398 genotyped donors, roughly 76% were placed in the genetic ancestry cluster associated with self-reported Caucasian donors. The aim of the study was to test whether cataloging public T cell receptors could identify signatures of past pathogen exposure. Using immunosequencing, the study profiled T cell repertoires from around 680 subjects and related those repertoires to cytomegalovirus serostatus. Besides the first cohort of roughly 640 subjects, a separate validation cohort made up of roughly 130 different subjects was used. The study combined high-throughput TCR immunosequencing, statistical association of individual TCRs with disease status, and machine learning to predict cytomegalovirus infection status. A later analysis re-examined previously published TCR beta repertoires from more than 550 donors and added high-resolution HLA genotyping to investigate patterns of TCR occurrence. Rather than using new phenotypic data, the later analysis identified candidate immune exposures from TCR beta sequences and from how often those sequences occurred across donors. In an earlier analysis of 500 to 650 of the donors, high-throughput TCR beta sequencing was used to judge whether each TCR beta V gene segment behaved as functional or pseudogenic. Donor age, sex, ethnicity and CMV serostatus were collected together with the repertoire data. Genome-wide SNP genotypes for about 60% of the roughly 700 donors were used in a later genetic analysis, which treated that subset as a discovery cohort. All discovery cohort repertoires had been generated on a single sequencing platform. HLA typing covered class I and class II loci at four-digit resolution. The number of typed donors differed by locus: about 620-630 for A, B, C, DRB1 and DQB1; 500 to 550 for DQA1; about 600 for DPA1; and approximately 450 for DPB1. A handful of DR-DQ haplotypes were handled as single units for association and clustering because linkage in the cohort was strong. Among about 370 genotyped donors of the cohort, an average of approximately 240,000 unique TCR beta nucleotide sequences was sequenced per donor, of which approximately 19% were non-productive.

Results and caveats for the whole study, not just this receptor: Immune exposure information for the cohort was limited to CMV serostatus. A later analysis found that most CMV-associated TCR beta chains appeared HLA-restricted, with HLA associations seemingly driven largely by CMV exposure. A total of 150 or so TCR beta chains were listed by the study as associated with cytomegalovirus. According to the authors, the approach could potentially be generalized to other disease states and immunological phenotypes. In vitro tests confirmed that a few of the cytomegalovirus-associated TCR beta chains recognize cytomegalovirus antigens. This cohort had only TCR beta chains sequenced, and the lack of alpha or paired-chain data limited which features could be detected. Several of the top co-occurrence clusters appeared to be linked to parvovirus B19, influenza, CMV and Epstein-Barr virus, according to a later analysis. Compared with equally common non-associated chains, HLA-associated TCR beta chains in a later analysis were more clonally expanded and had lower generation probabilities. Because counts were too low, 15 to 20 rarely observed V segments, including chromosome 9 orphons, were excluded from the earlier analysis of around 640 of the donors. A later genetic analysis reported fewer N-insertions in productive TCRs among donors in an Asian-associated ancestry cluster than the approximately 700-donor mean. Linkage disequilibrium might explain the correlated functional status among segregating V segments, but an unknown experimental factor could not be ruled out. In an earlier analysis of over 550 of the donors, most TCR beta V segments were observed in productive rearrangements about 87% or about 30% of the time, broadly matching IMGT annotations. Across donors, most TCR sequences were observed very rarely, whereas some public TCRs were present in many individuals. Specific HLA alleles were associated with 15,000 to 20,000 TCR beta sequences at a false discovery rate of 0.05 in a later analysis. Strong co-occurrence of HLA alleles, especially DR and DQ, made assigning TCR associations to individual alleles difficult. Some IMGT-functional V segments, including TRBV6-2 and TRBV6-3, could not be distinguished by the 87-base-pair reads and were therefore excluded. A cluster of highly shared sequence variants was judged likely to be a technical artifact of the sequencing pipeline. According to a later analysis, TCR association rates differed among HLA loci, with DRB1 alleles showing the most associated TCRs and HLA-C alleles showing the fewest. A further reported finding was that TCR beta sequences accurately predicted the HLA-A and HLA-B alleles for most subjects in the first cohort. Because some donors lacked HLA typing at each locus, the association tests relied only on the typed subset. An association between a missense DCLRE1C variant and V-gene and J-gene trimming of TCR beta chains was found in a later genetic analysis and replicated in an independent cohort. Roughly uniform sequencing depth across donors was assumed in presence/absence analyses, although this assumption may not hold. In both the original and validation cohorts, the classifier was reported to diagnose cytomegalovirus status with high specificity and sensitivity.

The library was generated by the immunoSEQ multiplex PCR assay. A mixture of 60 forward primers for TCR Vbeta segments and 13 reverse primers for TCR Jbeta segments was used in the multiplex PCR. The CDR3 region of rearranged TCR beta genes was amplified from genomic DNA by a multiplex PCR assay. The Illumina HiSeq System was used to sequence the amplified TCR beta libraries as 87-base-pair reads. Processing in the source paper ran as follows. A later analysis tallied 75 million to 95 million unique TCR beta chains across the 666 repertoires, and around 10 million of those chains were shared by two or more donors. A nearest-neighbor algorithm error-corrected the raw reads and collapsed the reads into unique sequences, merging closely related sequences to remove PCR and sequencing errors. To assign V, D and J gene segments, CDR3 sequences were aligned to IMGT reference sequences. Each retained sequence needed at least a six-nucleotide match to both a V gene segment and a J gene segment. A rearrangement was called productive if the CDR3 had no stop codons and remained in frame with V and J, and every other rearrangement was called non-productive. CDR3 was defined by IMGT convention, running from the second conserved V-encoded cysteine to the conserved J-encoded phenylalanine. The earlier analysis of fewer than 750 of the donors excluded sequences that lacked an unambiguous match to a single V gene segment. An earlier analysis of under 750 of the donors called V segments functional above 56.7% productive rearrangements and segregating when the between-donor standard deviation exceeded 5%. A statistical classification framework was built to diagnose cytomegalovirus status from the catalog of TCR beta chain sequences. V and J gene assignment, in a later analysis, came from comparing TCR nucleotide sequences with IMGT/GENE-DB human TR gene sequences. Using the TCRdist pipeline, a later analysis assigned CDR3 sequences along with most-parsimonious VDJ recombination scenarios. In a later analysis, each TCR beta chain was defined by its CDR3 amino acid sequence together with its V-gene family, and reads without a unique V-gene family were excluded. In a later analysis, 450 to 600 highly shared, low-generation-probability nucleotide sequences were removed to address suspected cross-contamination and a sequencing artifact. In a later analysis, a clonal expansion index was calculated for each public chain from normalized within-repertoire ranks of inferred template counts. In a later analysis, generation probabilities were computed using a VDJ recombination model fitted to out-of-frame rearrangements, and the results were checked against IGoR. A later analysis scored TCR-TCR, TCR-HLA and TCR-CMV co-occurrence with hypergeometric tests, applying a repertoire-size bias correction to TCR pairs. A later analysis estimated false discovery rates by permuting HLA or CMV assignments 20 times. In a later analysis, co-occurring TCRs were grouped with DBSCAN, and TCRdist sequence similarity was added when clustering was performed within HLA-allele-positive subsets. Repertoires with fewer than 30,000 or more than 120,000 public chains were left out of co-occurrence clustering, as were several repertoires with anomalous nucleotide sharing. The clones in this table, taken by TCRdb from immuneACCESS, are in-frame only. Not every clone is retained; where verified, under half of the shortfall comes from an unresolved V gene, and the cause of the rest is unknown. Clone size and V and J calls were adopted from that table, with D and trimming inferred from the DNA. The sample records a few hundred thousand clones, roughly 80% of which are singletons. 0.3% to 0.35% of the sample is held by the ten biggest clonotypes.

In total, around 600 healthy bone marrow donors made up the cohort. At the time of sampling, all cohort members were nominally healthy, though unrecorded immune exposures were likely present. The donor tested CMV seronegative and was one of the 352 seronegative cohort members. A peripheral blood sample was collected from each donor, and TCR beta sequencing was performed on peripheral blood mononuclear cells. The Qiagen DNeasy Blood Extraction Kit was used to extract genomic DNA from the blood cell samples. The receptor was isolated from a girl aged 2-9 years in good health and CMV-seronegative. Specimen: PBMCs. The rearranged chain carries TRBV18 and TRBJ2-5; the D region possibly corresponds to TRBD2 (5 bases align). The DNA sequence is as follows: TGTGCCAGCTCACCACTGGGCGGGCTGTACCAAGAGACCCAGTACTTC. This gives the protein CASSPLGGLYQETQYF.